The 15 T cell receptor beta chains reported below all come from one sample, sequenced in a study of vaccination effects on CD4 cells after COVID-19. Antigens of these TCRs are unknown. Generated by immunoSEQ multiplex PCR, the TCRdb table keeps only in-frame clones and is missing some. The sample shows tens of thousands of clones, 74% of them seen only once. ViraFEST used viral peptide pools to expand antigen-specific CD4+ T cells before sequencing. Isolating CD4+ T cells followed less than 12 days of culture. In the vaccine recipients, nucleocapsid antibodies were negative and there was no prior SARS-CoV-2 infection. The specimen comprised CD4+ T cells from PBMCs cultured with SARS-CoV-2 spike peptides, sampled before COVID-19 vaccination. These receptors all stem from a human donor who received a COVID-19 vaccine.

The V and J genes are TRBV19 and TRBJ1-1; TRBD1 matches at 9 bases. The length of the CDR3 is 16 residues. V lost 5 bases and J lost 1; bases outside the gene matches: 8. The germline V gene encodes CDR1 LNHDA and CDR2 SQIVND (reference sequence). The CDR3 loop is CASSGGQGPRNTEAFF. DNA for the CDR3: TGTGCCAGTAGTGGGGGACAGGGCCCCAGGAACACTGAAGCTTTCTTT.

This clone was observed a few times. The chain recombines TRBV18 with TRBJ1-2; D remains ambiguous. Germline V gives CDR1 KGHSH, CDR2 LQKENI. V lost 6 bases, J lost 4 bases, and 9 bases lay in between. CDR3 length: 12 residues. The CDR3 spells CASSEGPYGYTF. The CDR3 DNA follows: TGTGCCAGCTCGGAAGGGCCCTATGGCTACACCTTC.

This clone was observed once. This chain links TRBV6-5 with TRBJ2-7, with 11 bases identical to TRBD2. V dropped 6 bases and J dropped 1; count of bases not matched to a gene: 5. CDR1 and CDR2 from the germline V gene are MNHEY and SVGAGI. This CDR3 has 15 amino acids. CDR3 sequence reads: CASSRTSGGSYEQYF. The CDR3 DNA is TGTGCCAGCAGCCGCACTAGCGGGGGATCCTACGAGCAGTACTTC.

The chain uses TRBV20-1 and TRBJ1-2; maybe TRBD1 (5 bases). The CDR3 loop spans 11 amino acids. CDR1 is DFQATT, CDR2 SNEGSKA, per germline (reference sequence). The CDR3 region has the DNA TGCAGGTGCAGGGACTACTATGGCTACACCTTC. Protein sequence: CRCRDYYGYTF.

V gene TRBV21-1 combines with J gene TRBJ2-3; TRBD2 is the table's D call, not checked against the DNA. TRBV21-1 is described as a pseudogene. CDR3 length: 11 amino acids. The CDR3 protein is CASPGLPTQYF. The CDR3 bases are TGTGCCAGCCCCGGGTTGCCTACGCAGTATTTT.

In this sample, this clone turned up once. This chain connects TRBV5-6 to TRBJ1-1, with D possibly being TRBD1 (5 bases). Germline V gene sequence: CDR1 SGHDT, CDR2 YYEEEE. CDR3 length equals 15 residues. V was trimmed by 4 bases and J by 0 bases, leaving 13 bases between them. The CDR3 DNA sequence: TGTGCCAGCAGCGGTTACAGGTCCTTGAACACTGAAGCTTTCTTT. Translating it yields CASSGYRSLNTEAFF.

This chain uses TRBV6-2 or TRBV6-3 with TRBJ1-3; D unresolved. CDR1 and CDR2 from the germline V gene are MNHEY and SVGEGT. The CDR3 is made up of 14 amino acids. V was pared by 0 bases and J by 0 bases, with 3 bases between. CDR3 bases: TGTGCCAGCAGTTACTCGACCTCTGGAAACACCATATATTTT. This encodes CASSYSTSGNTIYF.

This clone has just a few counts. The chain couples TRBV7-7 to TRBJ1-6; TRBD1 aligns across 8 bases. V trimming: 6 bases; J trimming: 5 bases; junction bases outside the gene matches: 3. The germline gives CDR1 SSHAT, CDR2 FNYEAQ (reference sequence). The CDR3 extends over 14 amino acids. This CDR3 is CASSTGGNNSPLHF. The CDR3 region has the DNA TGTGCCAGCAGTACAGGGGGGAATAATTCACCCCTCCACTTT.

The chain recombines TRBV30 with TRBJ2-7; the D call may be TRBD1 or TRBD2 (5 bases each). Looked up from germline, CDR1 is GTSNPN and CDR2 is SVGIG (reference sequence). Trimming pared 1 base from V and 0 bases from J, leaving 10 bases between. There are 14 residues in the CDR3. This CDR3 is CAWSGWGFSYEQYF. Written as DNA, the CDR3 is TGTGCCTGGAGTGGTTGGGGGTTCTCCTACGAGCAGTACTTC. Complete variable domain (other parts from reference TRBV30 and TRBJ2-7): SQTIHQWPATLVQPVGSPLSLECTVEGTSNPNLYWYRQAAGRGLQLLFYSVGIGQISSEVPQNLSASRPQDRQFILSSKKLLLSDSGFYLCAWSGWGFSYEQYFGPGTRLTVT.

V usage is TRBV5-1 and J usage is TRBJ1-5; perhaps TRBD1 as D (6 bases). Per germline, CDR1 SGHRS and CDR2 YFSETQ. This CDR3 contains 14 residues. Trimming took 4 bases from V and 6 from J, leaving 14 bases between them. The DNA for the CDR3 is TGCGCCAGCAGCCCTTACAGGGAGTGTCAGCCCCAGCATTTT. Its translation is CASSPYRECQPQHF.

The V gene is TRBV6-5, the J gene TRBJ1-1; 7 bases match TRBD1. V lost 7 bases and J lost 4; bases outside the gene matches: 6. Per germline, CDR1 MNHEY and CDR2 SVGAGI. The CDR3 sequence is 13 residues long. CDR3: CASIRQGFTEAFF. DNA for the CDR3: TGTGCCAGCATTAGACAGGGCTTCACTGAAGCTTTCTTT.

The V and J genes are TRBV6-2 or TRBV6-3 and TRBJ2-1; 13 bases line up with TRBD2. CDR1 and CDR2 from the germline V gene are MNHEY and SVGEGT. With 6 bases clipped from V and 1 base from J, the junction kept 9 bases outside the gene matches. The CDR3 length is 18 residues. The CDR3 bases are TGTGCCAGCAGCACCGGGACTAGCGGGGCCATTTCCTACAATGAGCAGTTCTTC. Protein sequence: CASSTGTSGAISYNEQFF.

The J gene is TRBJ1-1, the V gene TRBV5-1; D is unresolved. The CDR3 has 14 residues. V was cut by 0 bases and J by 4 bases, with 10 bases left in between. Germline loops: CDR1 SGHRS, CDR2 YFSETQ. The CDR3 DNA reads TGCGCCAGCAGCTTGGGGTTCGGGGTCACTGAAGCTTTCTTT. Protein: CASSLGFGVTEAFF.

The chain joins TRBV30 to TRBJ2-7; D is possibly TRBD1 (5 bases). Trimming left V 4 bases short and J 1 base short, with 11 bases between. In germline, CDR1 is GTSNPN, CDR2 SVGIG (reference sequence). The CDR3 has 13 amino acids. DNA of the CDR3: TGTGCCTGGAAGAGACAGCCTTCCTACGAGCAGTACTTC. It is translated as CAWKRQPSYEQYF. Combining the CDR3 with reference TRBV30 and TRBJ2-7 gives the whole variable domain SQTIHQWPATLVQPVGSPLSLECTVEGTSNPNLYWYRQAAGRGLQLLFYSVGIGQISSEVPQNLSASRPQDRQFILSSKKLLLSDSGFYLCAWKRQPSYEQYFGPGTRLTVT.

The chain carries TRBV5-4 and TRBJ1-2; 9 positions match TRBD1. The CDR3 covers 14 residues. The J segment lost 7 bases and the V segment lost 2 bases, leaving 6 bases of the junction unmatched. Germline values: CDR1 SGHNT, CDR2 YYREEE (reference sequence). CDR3 in amino acids: CASSLNRGQAGYTF. CDR3 sequence (DNA): TGTGCCAGCAGCTTAAACAGGGGGCAGGCTGGCTACACCTTC.